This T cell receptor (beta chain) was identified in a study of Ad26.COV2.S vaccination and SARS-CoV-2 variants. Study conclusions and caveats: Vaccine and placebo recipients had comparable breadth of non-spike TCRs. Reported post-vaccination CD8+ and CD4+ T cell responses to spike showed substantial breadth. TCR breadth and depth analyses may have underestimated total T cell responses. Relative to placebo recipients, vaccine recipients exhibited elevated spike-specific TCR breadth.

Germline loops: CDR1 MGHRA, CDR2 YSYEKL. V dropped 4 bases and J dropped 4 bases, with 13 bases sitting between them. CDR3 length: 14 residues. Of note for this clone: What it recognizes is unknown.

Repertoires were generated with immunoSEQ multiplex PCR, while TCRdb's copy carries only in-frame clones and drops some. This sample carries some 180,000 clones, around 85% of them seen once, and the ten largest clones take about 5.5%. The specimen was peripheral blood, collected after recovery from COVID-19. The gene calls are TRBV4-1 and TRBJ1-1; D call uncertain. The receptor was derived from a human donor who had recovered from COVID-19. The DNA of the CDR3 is TGCGCCAGCAGCCGACAAGTAGGGTCCACTGAAGCTTTCTTT. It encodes CASSRQVGSTEAFF.